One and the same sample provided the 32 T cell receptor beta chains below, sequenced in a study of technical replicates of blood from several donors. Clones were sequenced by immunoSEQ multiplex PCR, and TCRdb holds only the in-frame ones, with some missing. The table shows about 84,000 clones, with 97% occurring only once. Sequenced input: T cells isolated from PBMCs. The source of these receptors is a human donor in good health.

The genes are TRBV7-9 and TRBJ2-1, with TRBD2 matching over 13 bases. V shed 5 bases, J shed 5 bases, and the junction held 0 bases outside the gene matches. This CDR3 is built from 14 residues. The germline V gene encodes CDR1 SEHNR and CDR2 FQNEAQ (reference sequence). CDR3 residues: CASSGLAGDNEQFF. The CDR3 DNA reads TGTGCCAGCAGCGGACTAGCGGGGGACAATGAGCAGTTCTTC.

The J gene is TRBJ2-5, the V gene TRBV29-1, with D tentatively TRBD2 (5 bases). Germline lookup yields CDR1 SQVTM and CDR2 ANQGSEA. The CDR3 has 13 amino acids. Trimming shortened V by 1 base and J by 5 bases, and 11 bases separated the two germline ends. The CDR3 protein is CSVEAGLTETQYF. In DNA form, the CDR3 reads TGCAGCGTTGAAGCTGGACTGACCGAGACCCAGTACTTC. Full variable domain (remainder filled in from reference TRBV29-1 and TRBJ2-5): SAVISQKPSRDICQRGTSLTIQCQVDSQVTMMFWYRQQPGQSLTLIATANQGSEATYESGFVIDKFPISRPNLTFSTLTVSNMSPEDSSIYLCSVEAGLTETQYFGPGTRLLVL.

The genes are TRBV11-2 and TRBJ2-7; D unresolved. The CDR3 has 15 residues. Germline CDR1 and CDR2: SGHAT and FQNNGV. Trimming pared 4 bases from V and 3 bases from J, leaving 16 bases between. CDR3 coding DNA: TGTGCCAGCAGCTCTATCGCAAGCGCGATCTACGAGCAGTACTTC. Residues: CASSSIASAIYEQYF.

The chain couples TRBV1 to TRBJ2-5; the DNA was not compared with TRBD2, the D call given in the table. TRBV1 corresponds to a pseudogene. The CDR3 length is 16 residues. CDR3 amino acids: CTSSPRLAGVGETQYF. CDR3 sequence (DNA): TGCACCAGCAGCCCTAGACTAGCGGGAGTTGGTGAGACCCAGTACTTC.

CDR3 amino acids: CASSIGTVMNTEAFF. The CDR3 nucleotides are TGTGCCAGTAGTATAGGAACAGTTATGAACACTGAAGCTTTCTTT. The chain couples TRBV19 to TRBJ1-1; the D is unclear. This CDR3 spans 15 amino acids. CDR1 is LNHDA, CDR2 SQIVND, per germline (reference sequence). V shed 1 base and J shed 0 bases, with 9 bases lying between them.

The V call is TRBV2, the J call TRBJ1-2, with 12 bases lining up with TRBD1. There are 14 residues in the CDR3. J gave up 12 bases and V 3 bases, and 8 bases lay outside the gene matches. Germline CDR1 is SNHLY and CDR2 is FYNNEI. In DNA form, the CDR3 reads TGTGCCAGCAGTGATCCCGGGACAGGGGGCGCCCACACCTTC. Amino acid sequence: CASSDPGTGGAHTF.

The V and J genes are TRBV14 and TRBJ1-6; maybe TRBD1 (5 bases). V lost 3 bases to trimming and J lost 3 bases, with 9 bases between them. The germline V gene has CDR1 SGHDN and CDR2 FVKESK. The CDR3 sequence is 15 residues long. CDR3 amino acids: CASSQGRNYNSPLHF. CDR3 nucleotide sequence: TGTGCCAGCAGCCAGGGGCGGAACTATAATTCACCCCTCCACTTT.

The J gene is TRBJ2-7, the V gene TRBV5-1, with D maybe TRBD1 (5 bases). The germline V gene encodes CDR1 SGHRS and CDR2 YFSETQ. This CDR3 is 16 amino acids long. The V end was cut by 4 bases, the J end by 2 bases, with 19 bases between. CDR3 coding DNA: TGCGCCAGCAGCACGATACAATCGACAGCTACCTACGAGCAGTACTTC. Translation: CASSTIQSTATYEQYF.

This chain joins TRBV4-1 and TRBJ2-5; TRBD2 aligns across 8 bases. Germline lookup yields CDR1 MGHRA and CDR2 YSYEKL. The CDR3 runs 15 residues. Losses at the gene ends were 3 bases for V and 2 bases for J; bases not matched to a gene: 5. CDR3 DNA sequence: TGCGCCAGCAGCCAGCCTAGCGGGTTACAAGAGACCCAGTACTTC. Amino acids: CASSQPSGLQETQYF.

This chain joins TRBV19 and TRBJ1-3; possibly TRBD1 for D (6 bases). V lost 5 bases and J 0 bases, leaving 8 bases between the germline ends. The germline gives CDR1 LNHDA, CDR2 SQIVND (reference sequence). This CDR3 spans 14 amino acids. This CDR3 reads CASSEQGSGNTIYF. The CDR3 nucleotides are TGTGCCAGTAGTGAACAGGGCTCTGGAAACACCATATATTTT.

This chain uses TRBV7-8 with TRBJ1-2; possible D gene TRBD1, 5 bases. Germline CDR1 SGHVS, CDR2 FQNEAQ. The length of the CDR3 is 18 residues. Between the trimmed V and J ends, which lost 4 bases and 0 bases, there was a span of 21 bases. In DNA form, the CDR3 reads TGTGCCAGCAGCTCCCACACCTCCAGGGATTTAGCTAACTATGGCTACACCTTC. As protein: CASSSHTSRDLANYGYTF.

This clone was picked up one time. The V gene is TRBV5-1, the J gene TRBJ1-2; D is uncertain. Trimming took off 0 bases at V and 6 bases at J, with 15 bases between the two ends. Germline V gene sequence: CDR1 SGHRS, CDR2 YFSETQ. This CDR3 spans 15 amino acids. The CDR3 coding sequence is TGCGCCAGCAGCTTGGTAGGCAGAACTGAGGATGGCTACACCTTC. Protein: CASSLVGRTEDGYTF.

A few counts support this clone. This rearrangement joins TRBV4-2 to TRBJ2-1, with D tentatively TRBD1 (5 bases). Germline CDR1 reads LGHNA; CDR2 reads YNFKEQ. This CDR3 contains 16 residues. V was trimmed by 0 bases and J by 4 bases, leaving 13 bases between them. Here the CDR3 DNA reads TGTGCCAGCAGCCAAGATCCCAGGGTCGAGTACAATGAGCAGTTCTTC. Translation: CASSQDPRVEYNEQFF.

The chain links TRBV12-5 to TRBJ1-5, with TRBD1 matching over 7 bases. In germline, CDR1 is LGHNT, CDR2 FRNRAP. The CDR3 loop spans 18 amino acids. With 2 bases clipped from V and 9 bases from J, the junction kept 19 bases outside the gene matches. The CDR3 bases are TGTGCTAGTGGTTTGACCCCAACCGGGACAGAATTCCAATGGCCCCAGCATTTT. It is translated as CASGLTPTGTEFQWPQHF.

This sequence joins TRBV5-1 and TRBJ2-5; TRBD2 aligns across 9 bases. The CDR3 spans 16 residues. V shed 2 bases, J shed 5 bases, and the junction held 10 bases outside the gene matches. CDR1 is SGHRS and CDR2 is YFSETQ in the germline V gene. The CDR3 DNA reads TGCGCCAGCAGCTTCGGAGAGCGGGGGGCCCAGGAGACCCAGTACTTC. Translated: CASSFGERGAQETQYF.

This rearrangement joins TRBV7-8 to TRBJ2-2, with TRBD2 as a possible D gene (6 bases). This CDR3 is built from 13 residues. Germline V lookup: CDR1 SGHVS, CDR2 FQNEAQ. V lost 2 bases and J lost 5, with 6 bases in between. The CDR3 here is CASSLRETGELFF. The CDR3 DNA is TGTGCCAGCAGCTTACGGGAGACCGGGGAGCTGTTTTTT.

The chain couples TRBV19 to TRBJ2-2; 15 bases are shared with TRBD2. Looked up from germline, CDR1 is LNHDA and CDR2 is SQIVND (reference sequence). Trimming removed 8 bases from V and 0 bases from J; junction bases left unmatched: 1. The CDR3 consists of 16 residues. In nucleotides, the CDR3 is TGTGCCAGTGGACTAGCGGGAGGGGCGAACACCGGGGAGCTGTTTTTT. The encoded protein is CASGLAGGANTGELFF.

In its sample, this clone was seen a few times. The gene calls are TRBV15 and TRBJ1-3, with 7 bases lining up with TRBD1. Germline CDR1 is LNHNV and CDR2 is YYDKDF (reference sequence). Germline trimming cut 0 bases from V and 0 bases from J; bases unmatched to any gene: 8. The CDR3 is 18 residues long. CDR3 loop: CATSRDWRGPDSGNTIYF. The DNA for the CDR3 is TGTGCCACCAGCAGAGACTGGAGGGGGCCGGACTCTGGAAACACCATATATTTT.

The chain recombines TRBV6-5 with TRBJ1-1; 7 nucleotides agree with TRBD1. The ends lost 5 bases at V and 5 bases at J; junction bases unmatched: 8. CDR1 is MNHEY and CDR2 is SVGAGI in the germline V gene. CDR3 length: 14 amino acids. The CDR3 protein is CASSITGERTEAFF. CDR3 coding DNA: TGTGCCAGCAGTATTACAGGGGAACGGACTGAAGCTTTCTTT.

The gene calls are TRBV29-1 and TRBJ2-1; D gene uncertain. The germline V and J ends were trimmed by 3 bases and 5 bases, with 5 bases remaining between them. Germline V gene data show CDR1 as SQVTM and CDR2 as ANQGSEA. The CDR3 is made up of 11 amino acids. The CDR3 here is CSVDRDNEQFF. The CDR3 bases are TGCAGCGTTGATCGGGACAATGAGCAGTTCTTC.

The CDR3 here is CASSPLRQRIVPGNYGYTF. CDR3 nucleotides: TGTGCCAGTAGTCCGCTTCGTCAGCGAATAGTGCCCGGAAACTATGGCTACACCTTC. The chain carries TRBV19 and TRBJ1-2; D is uncertain. The V gene's germline CDR1 is LNHDA and CDR2 SQIVND (reference sequence). Trimming left V 5 bases short and J 2 bases short, with 27 bases between. This CDR3 is built from 19 residues.

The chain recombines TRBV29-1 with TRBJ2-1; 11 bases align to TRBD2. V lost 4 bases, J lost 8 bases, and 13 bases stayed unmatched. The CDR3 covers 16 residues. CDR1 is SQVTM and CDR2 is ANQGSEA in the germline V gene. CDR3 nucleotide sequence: TGCAGCGTTGTGAAGGTACTAGCGGGAGTTTCCGATGAGCAGTTCTTC. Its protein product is CSVVKVLAGVSDEQFF.

Here the CDR3 DNA reads TGTGCCAGCAGCCTAAAGGGGGGGGAGCAGTACTTC. Protein: CASSLKGGEQYF. V and J are TRBV7-9 and TRBJ2-7; D is perhaps TRBD2 (7 bases). CDR3 size: 12 residues. Germline CDR1 is SEHNR and CDR2 is FQNEAQ (reference sequence). Trimming removed 5 bases at V and 7 bases at J, with 12 bases between.

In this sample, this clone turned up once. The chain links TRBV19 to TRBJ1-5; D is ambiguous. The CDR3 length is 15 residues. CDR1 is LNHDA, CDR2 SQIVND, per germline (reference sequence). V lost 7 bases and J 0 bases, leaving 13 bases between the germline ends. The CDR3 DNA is TGTGCCAGTACCGATATGACTTTTAGCAATCAGCCCCAGCATTTT. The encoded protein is CASTDMTFSNQPQHF.

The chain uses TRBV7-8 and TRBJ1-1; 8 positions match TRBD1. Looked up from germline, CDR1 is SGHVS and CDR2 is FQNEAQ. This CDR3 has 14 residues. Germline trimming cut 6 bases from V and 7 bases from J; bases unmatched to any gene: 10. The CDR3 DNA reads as TGTGCCAGCAGACCCGACAGGGGAAACCTTGAAGCTTTCTTT. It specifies CASRPDRGNLEAFF.

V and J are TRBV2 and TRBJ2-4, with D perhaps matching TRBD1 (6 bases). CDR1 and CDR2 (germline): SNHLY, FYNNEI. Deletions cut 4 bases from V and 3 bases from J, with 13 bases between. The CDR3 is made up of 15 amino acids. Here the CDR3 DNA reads TGTGCCAGCAGTGTTTTGGAACAGGGCAAAAACATTCAGTACTTC. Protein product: CASSVLEQGKNIQYF.

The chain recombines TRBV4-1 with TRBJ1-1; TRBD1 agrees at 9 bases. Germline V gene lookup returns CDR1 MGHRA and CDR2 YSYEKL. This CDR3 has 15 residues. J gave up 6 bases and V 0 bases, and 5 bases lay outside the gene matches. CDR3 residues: CASSQEGTGRAEAFF. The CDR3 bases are TGCGCCAGCAGCCAAGAAGGGACAGGGCGGGCTGAAGCTTTCTTT.

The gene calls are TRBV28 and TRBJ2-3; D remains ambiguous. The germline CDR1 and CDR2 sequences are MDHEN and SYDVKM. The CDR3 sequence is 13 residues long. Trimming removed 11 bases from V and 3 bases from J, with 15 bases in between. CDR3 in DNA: TGTGCCTATGGAGAGTATTTGACAGATACGCAGTATTTT. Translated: CAYGEYLTDTQYF.

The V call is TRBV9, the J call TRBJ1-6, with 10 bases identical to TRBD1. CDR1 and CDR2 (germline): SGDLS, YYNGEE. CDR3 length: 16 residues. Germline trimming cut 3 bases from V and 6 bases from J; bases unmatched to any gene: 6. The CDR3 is CASSAVGTGVNSPLHF. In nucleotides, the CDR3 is TGTGCCAGCAGCGCCGTGGGGACAGGGGTTAATTCACCCCTCCACTTT.

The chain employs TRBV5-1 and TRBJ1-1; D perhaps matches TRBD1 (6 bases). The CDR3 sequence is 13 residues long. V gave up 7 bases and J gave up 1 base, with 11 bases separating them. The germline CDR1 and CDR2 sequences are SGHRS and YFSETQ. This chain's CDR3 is CASGTRENTEAFF. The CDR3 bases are TGCGCCAGCGGGACAAGGGAGAACACTGAAGCTTTCTTT.

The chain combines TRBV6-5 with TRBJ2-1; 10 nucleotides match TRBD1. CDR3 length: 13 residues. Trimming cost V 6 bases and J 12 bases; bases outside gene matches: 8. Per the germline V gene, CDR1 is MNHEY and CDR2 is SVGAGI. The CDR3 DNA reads TGTGCCAGCAGGGGGACAGGGGAGGGAGGGCAGTTCTTC. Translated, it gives CASRGTGEGGQFF.

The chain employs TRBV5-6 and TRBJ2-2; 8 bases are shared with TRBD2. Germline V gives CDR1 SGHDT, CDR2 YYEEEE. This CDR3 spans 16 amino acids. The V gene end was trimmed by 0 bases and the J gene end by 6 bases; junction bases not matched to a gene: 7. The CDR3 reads CASSLAGGGPPGELFF. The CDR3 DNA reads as TGTGCCAGCAGCTTGGCCGGGGGGGGCCCACCCGGGGAGCTGTTTTTT.